One sample yielded the 22 T cell receptor beta chains listed below, sequenced in a study of CXCR3-negative and CXCR3-positive naive CD8 T cells. Study conclusions and caveats: Relative to CXCR3-negative naive cells, CXCR3-positive naive cells had more hydrophobic TRB CDR3s.

The antigens these receptors bind are not known. The TRB libraries of cDNA were built by UMI-labeled 5' RACE. TCRdb processed the 5' RACE reads again and assigns one entry to each CDR3 protein, with no DNA. The sample has 110,000 or so distinct CDR3 sequences, and its top ten clones hold approximately 0.38%. Sample: naive CXCR3+ CD8+ T cells from blood. The subset was: CD45RO-CCR7+CD27+CD95- naive CD8+ T cells expressing CXCR3 (TNR3+). Every receptor here comes from a human donor in good health. Some clones in this sample may be carry-over from other donors' samples.

The chain carries TRBV7-7 and TRBJ2-5; the D call of TRBD1 rests on TCRdb alone, since no DNA is present to check it. CDR1 and CDR2 from the germline V gene are SSHAT and FNYEAQ (reference sequence). The CDR3 spans 18 residues. This CDR3 is CASSLVFPGQGLQETQYF.

V is TRBV11-1 and J is TRBJ2-7; the TCRdb call, TRBD2, lacks DNA for checking. CDR1 and CDR2 from the germline V gene are SGHAT and FQDESV (reference sequence). The length of the CDR3 is 15 residues. The chain's CDR3 is CASSWTSGSTYEQYF. Full variable domain (remainder filled in from reference TRBV11-1 and TRBJ2-7): EAEVAQSPRYKITEKSQAVAFWCDPISGHATLYWYRQILGQGPELLVQFQDESVVDDSQLPKDRFSAERLKGVDSTLKIQPAELGDSAMYLCASSWTSGSTYEQYFGPGTRLTVT.

The gene calls are TRBV7-9 and TRBJ2-5. There are 11 residues in the CDR3. Germline V gives CDR1 SEHNR, CDR2 FQNEAQ (reference sequence). Here the CDR3 reads CASSLWETQYF. Based on the CDR3 plus reference TRBV7-9 and TRBJ2-5, the full variable domain is DTGVSQNPRHKITKRGQNVTFRCDPISEHNRLYWYRQTLGQGPEFLTYFQNEAQLEKSRLLSDRFSAERPKGSFSTLEIQRTEQGDSAMYLCASSLWETQYFGPGTRLLVL.

V is TRBV5-1 and J is TRBJ2-5; lacking DNA, the TRBD1 call made by TCRdb goes unchecked. This CDR3 spans 15 amino acids. Germline CDR1 reads SGHRS; CDR2 reads YFSETQ. CDR3 loop: CASSLDKGGAETQYF. The full variable domain, with the rest looked up from reference TRBV5-1 and TRBJ2-5, is KAGVTQTPRYLIKTRGQQVTLSCSPISGHRSVSWYQQTPGQGLQFLFEYFSETQRNKGNFPGRFSGRQFSNSRSEMNVSTLELGDSALYLCASSLDKGGAETQYFGPGTRLLVL.

The chain joins TRBV29-1 to TRBJ2-7; as DNA is missing, the TRBD1 call by TCRdb cannot be tested. The germline V gene encodes CDR1 SQVTM and CDR2 ANQGSEA. CDR3 length: 13 amino acids. CDR3: CSAYTGVSYEQYF.

The rearrangement joins TRBV10-1 to TRBJ2-2; the TCRdb call, TRBD1, lacks DNA for checking. From germline, CDR1 is WNHNN and CDR2 SYGVQD (reference sequence). The CDR3 covers 15 residues. The CDR3 is CASSETGTYTGELFF.

The genes are TRBV5-5 and TRBJ2-1; the TCRdb call, TRBD2, lacks DNA for checking. CDR1 is SGHKS, CDR2 YYEKEE, per germline (reference sequence). The CDR3 covers 19 residues. CDR3 amino acids: CASSQKGTSGGPEYNEQFF. The entire variable domain, with the rest obtained from reference TRBV5-5 and TRBJ2-1, is as follows: DAGVTQSPTHLIKTRGQQVTLRCSPISGHKSVSWYQQVLGQGPQFIFQYYEKEERGRGNFPDRFSARQFPNYSSELNVNALLLGDSALYLCASSQKGTSGGPEYNEQFFGPGTRLTVL.

This chain's CDR3 is CASSGLLVQNQETQYF. V gene TRBV2 combines with J gene TRBJ2-5; TCRdb designates TRBD2, a call that cannot be tested without DNA. Germline V gene lookup returns CDR1 SNHLY and CDR2 FYNNEI. CDR3 length: 16 amino acids.

CDR3 loop: CSAGGQETTGELFF. The rearrangement uses TRBV29-1 and TRBJ2-2; TCRdb picks TRBD1, but there is no DNA to check that call. This CDR3 is built from 14 residues. CDR1 SQVTM and CDR2 ANQGSEA come from the germline V gene.

The chain has TRBV14 and TRBJ2-1; TCRdb outputs TRBD1, but without DNA this stays unchecked. This CDR3 region has 15 residues. Per the germline V gene, CDR1 is SGHDN and CDR2 is FVKESK. The CDR3 is CASSHHRARGDEQFF.

V gene TRBV5-5 combines with J gene TRBJ2-7; TCRdb gives TRBD1 as the D gene, but with no DNA this cannot be confirmed. This CDR3 region has 13 residues. Germline V gives CDR1 SGHKS, CDR2 YYEKEE (reference sequence). The CDR3 loop reads CASSPGTGHEQYF.

The chain is built from TRBV12-3 or TRBV12-4 and TRBJ2-5; TCRdb's D call of TRBD1 is untestable without DNA. The CDR3 extends over 16 amino acids. CDR3 loop: CASSFGQGLTQETQYF.

The V gene is TRBV12-3 or TRBV12-4, the J gene TRBJ2-1. The CDR3 is 13 amino acids. CDR3 amino acids: CASSLAAYNEQFF.

This sequence joins TRBV20-1 and TRBJ2-7; the TCRdb call, TRBD2, lacks DNA for checking. CDR3 size: 16 residues. CDR1 is DFQATT, CDR2 SNEGSKA, per germline (reference sequence). The chain's CDR3 is CSAPGGGLEVSGEQYF.

This sequence joins TRBV19 and TRBJ1-1; the TCRdb call, TRBD1, lacks DNA for checking. The CDR3 length is 12 residues. Germline-derived CDR1 and CDR2 are LNHDA and SQIVND (reference sequence). CDR3 residues: CASSDRWSEAFF.

The V call is TRBV9, the J call TRBJ2-2; TCRdb returns TRBD1, unconfirmable since there is no DNA. The CDR3 covers 20 residues. Germline assignment: CDR1 SGDLS and CDR2 YYNGEE. CDR3 loop: CASSVGPLAGQQANTGELFF.

The rearrangement uses TRBV2 and TRBJ2-3. Germline CDR1 and CDR2: SNHLY and FYNNEI. CDR3 length equals 11 residues. This CDR3 is CASRGKGAQYF.

J is TRBJ2-1 and V is TRBV19; with no DNA, the TCRdb D assignment of TRBD2 cannot be verified. Germline values: CDR1 LNHDA, CDR2 SQIVND (reference sequence). CDR3 length: 15 amino acids. The CDR3 sequence is CASTEWAGGCDEQFF.

The chain couples TRBV7-9 to TRBJ2-7; TCRdb designates TRBD1, a call that cannot be tested without DNA. The CDR3 is 13 amino acids. The germline CDR1 and CDR2 sequences are SEHNR and FQNEAQ (reference sequence). This CDR3 reads CASSGHYSYEQYF.

The gene calls are TRBV7-3 and TRBJ2-6. This CDR3 contains 15 residues. CDR1 is SGHTA and CDR2 is FQGTGA in the germline V gene. The CDR3: CASSLWSSGANVLTF.

The gene calls are TRBV12-3 or TRBV12-4 and TRBJ2-1; TCRdb proposes TRBD2, but this gene call is untestable without DNA. There are 15 residues in the CDR3. CDR3 in amino acids: CASSLGAGSYNEQFF.

The chain recombines TRBV4-3 with TRBJ2-7; as DNA is missing, the TRBD1 call by TCRdb cannot be tested. CDR1 and CDR2 from the germline V gene are LGHNA and YSLEER. This CDR3 is 14 amino acids long. CDR3 residues: CASSQDRYVGGQYF.